This note documents a single TCR beta chain sequence. Its target is not known. Germline V gives CDR1 MGHDK, CDR2 SYGVNS. V lost 1 base to trimming and J lost 1 base, with 16 bases between them. There are 17 residues in the CDR3. The source of the sample is a study of CD8 T cells in ankylosing spondylitis. Broader study findings: Seemingly characteristic of ankylosing spondylitis blood was a TCR beta motif consisting of roughly 8 highly homologous variants. Reactive arthritis synovial fluid and blood previously showed some of these motif variants. Reportedly, significant enrichment of disease-linked clones occurred in matched ankylosing spondylitis synovial fluid.

In making TCR beta libraries, quantitative 5'-RACE with molecular barcodes was used. TCRdb re-called the 5' RACE reads with MiXCR, one entry per CDR3 protein. The sample shows around 340,000 distinct CDR3 sequences, roughly 15% of them seen only once. This receptor was identified in a male donor with ankylosing spondylitis or in good health (not recorded which). The rearrangement uses TRBV25-1 and TRBJ1-1, with D tentatively TRBD1 (5 bases). The sample comprised blood, either unsorted or a sorted T cell fraction (not recorded which). In DNA form, the CDR3 reads TGTGCCAGCAGTGAATTAGTGGGTCAGGGCAAGAACACTGAAGCTTTCTTT. Its protein product is CASSELVGQGKNTEAFF.